This T cell receptor (beta chain) was found in a study of blood T cells in healthy people across ages. On the study more broadly: In model experiments, template switching was able to capture about one barcoded beta molecule for every two T cells that were present.

V dropped 4 bases and J dropped 0 bases, with 12 bases sitting between them. CDR1 MNHEY and CDR2 SVGAGI come from the germline V gene. CDR3 length: 15 amino acids. Alongside a J-beta primer mix, a sample-barcoded 5' primer served in a second PCR lasting about 7 to 11 cycles. TCRdb reprocessed the 5' RACE reads via MiXCR and lists one record per CDR3 protein. Altogether about 1,600,000 distinct CDR3 sequences are present, approximately 38% being singletons, with the ten largest covering 7.9%. In the case of this clonotype: Its antigen remains unidentified.

Notes on the study in general: Strong correlation was found linking TCR beta diversity to naive T cell percentage.

This sequence joins TRBV6-5 and TRBJ1-1; D might be TRBD1 (6 bases). The receptor comes from a woman aged 18-29 years in good health. The material sequenced was blood. The CDR3 here is CASSSQGHLNTEAFF. The CDR3, as DNA: TGTGCCAGCAGTTCCCAGGGACACCTGAACACTGAAGCTTTCTTT.